This T cell receptor (beta chain) appears in the sequencing data of a study of cytomegalovirus exposure and HLA in healthy donors (dated by TCRdb to about 2017). About the full investigation: According to an earlier analysis of 587 of the donors, 150 million to 200 million T cells yielded 117 million unique TCR beta sequences and 276 Gb of sequence data. An early release that covered 500 to 800 HLA-typed donors contained 250 to 350 gigabases of sequencing data and 75 million to 100 million unique TCR sequences. The genetic ancestry cluster associated with self-reported Caucasian donors included 80% to 90% of the 398 genotyped donors. The aim of the study was to test whether cataloging public T cell receptors could identify signatures of past pathogen exposure. The study used immunosequencing to profile the T cell repertoires of 600 to 850 subjects and linked those repertoires to cytomegalovirus serostatus. Besides the first cohort of some 670 subjects, a separate validation cohort made up of 120 or so different subjects was used. The study combined high-throughput TCR immunosequencing, statistical association of individual TCRs with disease status, and machine learning to predict cytomegalovirus infection status. In a later analysis, previously published TCR beta repertoires from more than 500 donors were re-analyzed and high-resolution HLA genotyping was added so that TCR occurrence patterns could be studied. In the later analysis, no new phenotypic data were used to find candidate immune exposures; instead, reliance was placed on TCR beta sequences and their occurrence across donors. An earlier analysis of 587 of the donors applied high-throughput TCR beta sequencing to assess whether each TCR beta V gene segment acted as functional or pseudogenic. Alongside the repertoire data, information on donor age, sex, ethnicity and CMV serostatus was compiled. In a later genetic analysis, genome-wide SNP genotypes for about three fifths of the 666 donors were used, and that subset was treated as a discovery cohort. All discovery cohort repertoires had been generated using a single sequencing platform. Both class I and class II loci were covered by HLA typing, at four-digit resolution. Typing coverage varied by locus: roughly 620-630 donors for A, B, C, DRB1 and DQB1; roughly 510 for DQA1; approximately 570 for DPA1; around 490 for DPB1. A few DR-DQ haplotypes were treated as single units for association and clustering because of strong linkage in the cohort. Among about 400 genotyped donors of the cohort, an average of approximately 240,000 unique TCR beta nucleotide sequences was sequenced per donor, of which roughly 18% were non-productive.

There are 15 amino acids in the CDR3, from cysteine to phenylalanine inclusive. Of the read, only the CDR3 DNA is kept; its 45 bases are in frame from base 1. Compared with germline, V lacks 4 bases and J lacks 4 bases; bases without a gene match: 2. In the germline V gene, CDR1 corresponds to SGHRS and CDR2 to YFSETQ. Libraries came from the immunoSEQ multiplex PCR assay. For the multiplex PCR, a mixture combining 60 forward primers for TCR Vbeta segments and 13 reverse primers for TCR Jbeta segments was used. A multiplex PCR assay on genomic DNA amplified the CDR3 region of rearranged TCR beta genes. The Illumina HiSeq System was used to sequence the amplified TCR beta libraries as 87-base-pair reads. The authors processed their data as follows. In a later analysis, 77 million or so unique TCR beta chains were counted across the 666 repertoires, and around 10 million of these chains were shared by at least two donors. Raw reads were error-corrected and collapsed into unique sequences by a nearest-neighbor algorithm in which closely related sequences were merged to remove PCR and sequencing errors. Alignment of CDR3 sequences to IMGT reference sequences was used to assign V, D and J gene segments. For a sequence to be retained, a match of at least six nucleotides was required to both a V gene segment and a J gene segment. Rearrangements were classified as productive when the CDR3 lacked stop codons and remained in frame with V and J, and all other rearrangements were classified as non-productive. Following IMGT convention, CDR3 was defined as the stretch from the second conserved V-encoded cysteine to the conserved J-encoded phenylalanine. In an earlier analysis of around 640 of the donors, sequences lacking an unambiguous match to a single V gene segment were excluded. An earlier analysis of a few hundred of the donors called V segments functional above 56.7% productive rearrangements and segregating when the between-donor standard deviation exceeded 5%. A statistical classification framework was built for diagnosing cytomegalovirus status from the catalog of TCR beta chain sequences. In a later analysis, TCR nucleotide sequences were compared against IMGT/GENE-DB human TR gene sequences so that V and J genes could be assigned. The TCRdist pipeline was used in a later analysis to assign CDR3 sequences and most-parsimonious VDJ recombination scenarios. A later analysis defined each TCR beta chain by its CDR3 amino acid sequence plus V-gene family, and excluded reads lacking a unique V-gene family. To address suspected cross-contamination and a sequencing artifact, a later analysis removed 450 to 700 highly shared, low-generation-probability nucleotide sequences. In a later analysis, a clonal expansion index for each public chain was calculated from normalized within-repertoire ranks of inferred template counts. A later analysis computed generation probabilities with a VDJ recombination model fitted to out-of-frame rearrangements, and checked the results against IGoR. A later analysis scored TCR-TCR, TCR-HLA and TCR-CMV co-occurrence with hypergeometric tests, applying a repertoire-size bias correction to TCR pairs. A later analysis estimated false discovery rates by permuting HLA or CMV assignments 20 times. A later analysis grouped co-occurring TCRs with DBSCAN, adding TCRdist sequence similarity when clustering within HLA-allele-positive subsets. Co-occurrence clustering excluded repertoires with fewer than 30,000 or more than 120,000 public chains, plus five with anomalous nucleotide sharing. TCRdb provides this immuneACCESS table in a form limited to in-frame rearrangements. Some clones are lacking; in checked studies, under half of them reflect an unresolved V gene, and why the rest are absent is not known. D and trimming come from the DNA, and the V and J calls and clone size come from that table. Present in this sample are fewer than 200,000 clones, 75% to 85% of which were seen just once. Clones ranked in the top ten supply 0.65% to 0.85% of the sample.

For this clone: This receptor's antigen is unknown. The sample holds no much larger clone one base away, and base qualities are not on file.

The cohort was made up of 500 to 800 healthy bone marrow donors. All cohort members were sampled while nominally healthy, although unrecorded immune exposures were likely present. The donor tested CMV seronegative and was one of the 352 seronegative cohort members. Each donor provided a peripheral blood sample, and peripheral blood mononuclear cells were used for TCR beta sequencing. Genomic DNA extraction from the blood cell samples was performed with the Qiagen DNeasy Blood Extraction Kit. Paper-wide results and their limitations: In this cohort, only TCR beta chains were sequenced, and detectable features were limited by the absence of alpha or paired-chain data. According to a later genetic analysis, donors in an Asian-associated ancestry cluster had fewer N-insertions in productive TCRs than the roughly 660-donor mean. Roughly uniform sequencing depth across donors was assumed in presence/absence analyses, although this assumption may not hold. A later genetic analysis associated a missense DCLRE1C variant with V-gene and J-gene trimming of TCR beta chains, and an independent cohort replicated the association. The authors suggested that the approach could potentially be generalized to other disease states and immunological phenotypes. In a later analysis, most CMV-associated TCR beta chains were found to appear HLA-restricted, with HLA associations seemingly driven largely by CMV exposure. Strong co-occurrence of HLA alleles, especially DR and DQ, made assigning TCR associations to individual alleles difficult. A later analysis found that TCR association rates varied across HLA loci, with DRB1 alleles showing the most associated TCRs and HLA-C alleles the fewest. A cluster of highly shared sequence variants was judged likely to represent a technical artifact of the sequencing pipeline. Linkage disequilibrium might explain the correlated functional status among segregating V segments, but an unknown experimental factor could not be excluded. In an earlier analysis of some 550 of the donors, most TCR beta V segments were observed in productive rearrangements about 87% or about 30% of the time, broadly matching IMGT annotations. Immune exposure information for the cohort was limited to CMV serostatus. A few of the identified cytomegalovirus-associated TCR beta chains were confirmed in vitro to be specific for cytomegalovirus antigens. The classifier was reported to diagnose cytomegalovirus status with high specificity and sensitivity in both the original and validation cohorts. HLA typing was unavailable for some donors at each locus, so association tests used only the typed subset. Compared with equally common non-associated chains, HLA-associated TCR beta chains in a later analysis were more clonally expanded and had lower generation probabilities. A further reported finding was that TCR beta sequences accurately predicted the HLA-A and HLA-B alleles for most subjects in the first cohort. According to a later analysis, parvovirus B19, influenza, CMV and Epstein-Barr virus appeared linked to several top co-occurrence clusters. Most TCR sequences were observed very rarely across donors, whereas some public TCRs were present in many individuals. The study listed 150 to 200 TCR beta chains as associated with cytomegalovirus. Specific HLA alleles were associated with roughly 17,000 TCR beta sequences at a false discovery rate of 0.05 in a later analysis. Some IMGT-functional V segments, including TRBV6-2 and TRBV6-3, could not be told apart with the 87-base-pair reads, so those segments were excluded. Because counts were too low, some 17 rarely observed V segments, including chromosome 9 orphons, were excluded from the earlier analysis of some 590 of the donors.

The sequenced sample was PBMCs. This sequence uses TRBV5-1 and TRBJ2-1; 13 bases in the middle match TRBD2. The sequence was collected from a female donor in good health and CMV-seronegative. CDR3 region: CASSPTSGGYNEQFF. Here is the DNA: TGCGCCAGCAGCCCGACTAGCGGGGGGTACAATGAGCAGTTCTTC. Supplemented by the reference TRBV5-1 and TRBJ2-1 proteins around the CDR3, the complete variable domain is KAGVTQTPRYLIKTRGQQVTLSCSPISGHRSVSWYQQTPGQGLQFLFEYFSETQRNKGNFPGRFSGRQFSNSRSEMNVSTLELGDSALYLCASSPTSGGYNEQFFGPGTRLTVL.